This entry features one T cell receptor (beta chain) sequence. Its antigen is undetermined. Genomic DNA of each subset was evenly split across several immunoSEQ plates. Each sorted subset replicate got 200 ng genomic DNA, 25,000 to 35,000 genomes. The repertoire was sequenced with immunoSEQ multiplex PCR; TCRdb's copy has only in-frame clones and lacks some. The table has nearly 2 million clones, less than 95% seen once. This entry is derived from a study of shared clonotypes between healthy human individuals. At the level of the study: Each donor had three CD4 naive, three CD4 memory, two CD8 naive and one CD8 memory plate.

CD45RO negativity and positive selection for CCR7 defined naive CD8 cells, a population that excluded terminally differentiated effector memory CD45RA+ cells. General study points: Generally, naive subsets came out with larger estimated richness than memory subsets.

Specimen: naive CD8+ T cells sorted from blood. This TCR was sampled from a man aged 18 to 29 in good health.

CDR3 nucleotide sequence: TGTGCCAGCAGTTTCTGGGACGGGATGGACCAAGAGACCCAGTACTTC. This sequence encodes CASSFWDGMDQETQYF. The chain is built from TRBV28 and TRBJ2-5; tentatively, D is TRBD1 or TRBD2 (5 bases each). Germline V gene sequence: CDR1 MDHEN, CDR2 SYDVKM. With 3 bases removed from V and 0 bases from J, the gap between germline ends came to 14 bases. CDR3 size: 16 residues.